These 25 T cell receptor beta chains came from one sample sequenced in a study of blood T cells in healthy people across ages. It was with a sample-barcoded 5' primer and a J-beta primer mix that a second PCR of about 6 to 11 cycles was run. TCRdb redid the calling of the 5' RACE reads with MiXCR, one entry per CDR3 protein. The profile shows some 290,000 distinct CDR3 sequences, around 30% of them singletons. Sequencing input: blood. All receptors derive from a woman between 70 and 85 years old in good health.

This clonotype was seen just once. A read error may account for a junction end that differs from germline. This chain uses TRBV3-1 with TRBJ2-1, with 11 nucleotides matching TRBD2. The J call is in doubt because the DNA end fits TRBJ2-5 better. Per the germline V gene, CDR1 is LGHDT and CDR2 is YNNKEL (reference sequence). The length of the CDR3 is 15 residues. For the CDR3, the DNA is TGTGTCAGCAGCCCCTGGAGACTAGCGGGGGAGACCCAGTACTTC. It encodes CVSSPWRLAGETQYF.

V gene TRBV28 combines with J gene TRBJ2-6; unclear D gene. Germline V gene sequence: CDR1 MDHEN, CDR2 SYDVKM. Trimming removed 6 bases from V and 4 bases from J, with 13 bases in between. The CDR3 extends over 15 amino acids. The CDR3 coding sequence is TGTGCCAGCAGCCCCGACGGGCCCGGGGCCAACGTCCTGACTTTC. It translates to CASSPDGPGANVLTF.

This clonotype occurred a few times. V gene TRBV19 combines with J gene TRBJ2-1; 7 positions agree with TRBD1. This CDR3 is 16 amino acids long. Looked up from germline, CDR1 is LNHDA and CDR2 is SQIVND (reference sequence). V gave up 3 bases and J gave up 6 bases; unmatched junction bases: 11. The CDR3, as DNA: TGTGCCAGTAGTATCGAGACAGGGTTGGTTCGCAATGAGCAGTTCTTC. Translating it yields CASSIETGLVRNEQFF.

V and J are TRBV28 and TRBJ2-3; the D gene could be TRBD1 or TRBD2 (5 bases each). Germline V gives CDR1 MDHEN, CDR2 SYDVKM. Between the trimmed V and J ends, which lost 10 bases and 1 base, there was a span of 15 bases. CDR3 size: 14 residues. The CDR3 sequence is CAIKEGRGTDTQYF. The CDR3 DNA reads TGTGCCATCAAAGAGGGACGGGGCACAGATACGCAGTATTTT.

Many counts were recorded for this clonotype. The chain uses TRBV12-3 or TRBV12-4 and TRBJ2-5, with D perhaps TRBD2 (5 bases). This CDR3 contains 11 residues. The ends were cut back, 7 bases at V and 5 bases at J, with 8 bases in the middle. The CDR3 loop is CASNEGETQYF. Here the CDR3 DNA reads TGTGCCAGCAATGAGGGCGAGACCCAGTACTTC.

This clonotype turned up a few times. This chain joins TRBV28 and TRBJ1-2; possibly TRBD1 for D (6 bases). The CDR3 extends over 14 amino acids. Trimming pared 1 base from V and 8 bases from J, leaving 14 bases between. Per germline, CDR1 MDHEN and CDR2 SYDVKM. CDR3 in amino acids: CASSLSPAGVGYTF. In DNA, the CDR3 is TGTGCCAGCAGTTTATCGCCGGCAGGGGTCGGCTACACCTTC.

The CDR3 nucleotides are TGTGCCAGCAGTCCCCCTGGGTTGGACGCCACCTCTGGAAACACCATATATTTT. Translated, it gives CASSPPGLDATSGNTIYF. This sequence joins TRBV28 and TRBJ1-3; no clear D gene. Germline V gene data show CDR1 as MDHEN and CDR2 as SYDVKM. The CDR3 totals 18 residues. V shed 5 bases and J shed 0 bases, with 20 bases lying between them.

This clonotype was seen ten or more times. The chain combines TRBV7-2 with TRBJ2-7; no definite D call. Deletions cut 3 bases from V and 1 base from J, with 1 base between. Germline-derived CDR1 and CDR2 are SGHTA and FQGNSA. This CDR3 has 11 amino acids. CDR3 nucleotides: TGTGCCAGCAGCTTTTCCTACGAGCAGTACTTC. This sequence encodes CASSFSYEQYF.

The chain carries TRBV9 and TRBJ2-7, with D perhaps matching TRBD2 (6 bases). Germline CDR1 reads SGDLS; CDR2 reads YYNGEE. The CDR3 length is 15 residues. V was cut by 4 bases and J by 6 bases, with 20 bases left in between. The CDR3 is CASSQEKGRKREQYF. The CDR3 DNA reads TGTGCCAGCAGCCAAGAAAAGGGGAGGAAACGCGAGCAGTACTTC.

This clonotype came up many times. A junction boundary mismatches the germline segment, possibly from a read error. CDR3 in DNA: TGTGCCAGCAGCCGTATCTCCCACGAGCAGTACTTC. The encoded protein is CASSRISHEQYF. The V gene is TRBV11-2, the J gene TRBJ2-7; no clear D gene. CDR3 length: 12 amino acids. Germline V CDR1 and CDR2: SGHAT, FQNNGV. The full variable domain, completed using reference TRBV11-2 and TRBJ2-7, is EAGVAQSPRYKIIEKRQSVAFWCNPISGHATLYWYQQILGQGPKLLIQFQNNGVVDDSQLPKDRFSAERLKGVDSTLKIQPAKLEDSAVYLCASSRISHEQYFGPGTRLTVT.

The chain is built from TRBV14 and TRBJ2-5; weak D call: TRBD2 (5 bases). V dropped 0 bases and J dropped 2 bases, with 13 bases sitting between them. Germline lookup yields CDR1 SGHDN and CDR2 FVKESK. CDR3 length equals 16 residues. The CDR3 DNA sequence: TGTGCCAGCAGCCAAGAGTCGGGATGGGGTCAAGAGACCCAGTACTTC. Encoded protein: CASSQESGWGQETQYF.

Ten or more counts support this clonotype. This chain joins TRBV28 and TRBJ1-1; no firm D call. The ends were cut back, 8 bases at V and 0 bases at J, with 10 bases in the middle. Germline-derived CDR1 and CDR2 are MDHEN and SYDVKM. This CDR3 comprises 13 residues. CDR3 DNA sequence: TGTGCCAGCCTAGGTGGACTGAACACTGAAGCTTTCTTT. This gives the protein CASLGGLNTEAFF.

This clonotype was seen at least ten times. One junction end disagrees with the germline gene, perhaps due to a read error. The V gene is TRBV29-1, the J gene TRBJ2-5, with D perhaps TRBD1 (5 bases). The CDR3 totals 10 residues. The germline V gene encodes CDR1 SQVTM and CDR2 ANQGSEA. CDR3 sequence (DNA): TGCAGCGTTGAGCAGGGATCCTTGGACTTC. Encoded protein: CSVEQGSLDF.

To note about this clonotype: Sequence at one end of the junction differs from germline and may be a read error. The rearrangement uses TRBV5-5 and TRBJ2-7; perhaps D is TRBD1 or TRBD2 (5 bases each). CDR3 length: 16 residues. Germline CDR1 is SGHKS and CDR2 is YYEKEE (reference sequence). CDR3 DNA: TGTGCCAGCAGCTTGGGGCCGGCAGGGAGCTCCTACAAGCAGTACTTC. As protein: CASSLGPAGSSYKQYF.

This chain links TRBV7-9 with TRBJ2-7; 7 nucleotides agree with TRBD2. The V and J ends lost 4 bases and 6 bases, in that order; junction bases with no gene match: 9. This CDR3 has 14 amino acids. The germline V gene has CDR1 SEHNR and CDR2 FQNEAQ (reference sequence). The CDR3 region has the DNA TGTGCCAGCAGCTCGGGGGGAGGTCCGCTCGAGCAGTACTTC. Its protein product is CASSSGGGPLEQYF.

Ten or more counts support this clonotype. V usage is TRBV14 and J usage is TRBJ1-4, with unresolved D. From germline, CDR1 is SGHDN and CDR2 FVKESK. The CDR3 has 14 residues. V was pared by 0 bases and J by 10 bases, with 12 bases between. CDR3 in amino acids: CASSQDSRDPKLFF. The DNA of the CDR3 is TGTGCCAGCAGCCAAGACAGCCGTGATCCAAAACTGTTTTTT.

This clonotype was counted many times. The chain combines TRBV7-3 with TRBJ1-4; D call uncertain. With 6 bases removed from V and 2 bases from J, the gap between germline ends came to 13 bases. The germline gives CDR1 SGHTA, CDR2 FQGTGA. This CDR3 is built from 15 residues. CDR3 sequence: CASSLRGGTNEKLFF. The CDR3, as DNA: TGTGCCAGCAGTCTTCGGGGAGGCACTAATGAAAAACTGTTTTTT.

CDR3 coding DNA: TGCGCCAGCAGCCCAGAGGACAGGCTTGGGAATGAGCAGTTCTTC. Translated: CASSPEDRLGNEQFF. The rearrangement uses TRBV4-1 and TRBJ2-1; 7 bases align to TRBD1. CDR3 length: 15 residues. CDR1 is MGHRA and CDR2 is YSYEKL in the germline V gene. Trimming removed 4 bases from V and 7 bases from J; junction bases left unmatched: 10.

V usage is TRBV9 and J usage is TRBJ2-5; TRBD1 matches at 8 bases. The J call may not be correct, given that the DNA end is closer to TRBJ2-1. The germline CDR1 and CDR2 sequences are SGDLS and YYNGEE. This CDR3 comprises 16 residues. CDR3 sequence (DNA): TGTGCCAGCAGCGTAGTGAGTGGGACAGGCGGAACTGAGCAGTTCTTC. Encoded protein: CASSVVSGTGGTEQFF.

The chain is built from TRBV5-8 and TRBJ1-1; D is ambiguous. Germline V gene data show CDR1 as SGHTS and CDR2 as YDEGEE. Trimming left V 0 bases short and J 3 bases short, with 15 bases between. CDR3 length: 16 residues. CDR3 in amino acids: CASSLGAKGVDTEAFF. The CDR3 nucleotides are TGTGCCAGCAGCTTGGGGGCCAAGGGTGTGGACACTGAAGCTTTCTTT.

On this clonotype: A read error is possible here, since a much larger clone lies one base away. The chain combines TRBV10-3 with TRBJ1-2, with no clear D. CDR3 length: 13 residues. Germline CDR1 reads ENHRY; CDR2 reads SYGVKD. The CDR3 DNA reads as TGTGCCACCAGTGAGGCCGGGCTAGGGGGCTACACCTTC. Protein sequence: CATSEAGLGGYTF.

This chain links TRBV4-1 with TRBJ2-5; D gene unclear. This CDR3 has 13 amino acids. Germline CDR1 and CDR2: MGHRA and YSYEKL. Trimming stripped 2 bases from V and 5 bases from J, with 9 bases between. CDR3 amino acids: CASSQWAGETQYF. CDR3 bases: TGCGCCAGCAGCCAATGGGCTGGTGAGACCCAGTACTTC.

This clonotype has more than one count but fewer than ten. CDR3 bases: TGTGCCAGCAGCTCGACCAGACTAATACCCTACAATGAGCAGTTCTTC. It yields the protein CASSSTRLIPYNEQFF. This chain connects TRBV7-9 to TRBJ2-1, with D tentatively TRBD2 (5 bases). Trimming took off 4 bases at V and 2 bases at J, with 15 bases between the two ends. The CDR3 is 16 residues long. The germline V gene has CDR1 SEHNR and CDR2 FQNEAQ (reference sequence).

V usage is TRBV13 and J usage is TRBJ1-4; unclear D gene. Germline V gene lookup returns CDR1 PRHDT and CDR2 FYEKMQ (reference sequence). Trimming left V 3 bases short and J 5 bases short, with 10 bases between. The length of the CDR3 is 14 residues. The CDR3 nucleotides read TGTGCCAGCAGCTTGCGCGGAGTAAATGAAAAACTGTTTTTT. It translates to CASSLRGVNEKLFF.

Regarding this clonotype: This may stem from a read error, because a much larger clone lies one nucleotide away. V is TRBV7-9 and J is TRBJ2-7, with 12 positions matching TRBD2. This CDR3 has 15 amino acids. CDR1 SEHNR and CDR2 FQNEAQ come from the germline V gene (reference sequence). V was pared by 5 bases and J by 10 bases, with 12 bases of the junction left unmatched. Here the CDR3 reads CASSQGLAGQEAQYF. The CDR3, as DNA: TGTGCCAGCAGCCAAGGACTAGCGGGACAAGAGGCCCAGTACTTC.